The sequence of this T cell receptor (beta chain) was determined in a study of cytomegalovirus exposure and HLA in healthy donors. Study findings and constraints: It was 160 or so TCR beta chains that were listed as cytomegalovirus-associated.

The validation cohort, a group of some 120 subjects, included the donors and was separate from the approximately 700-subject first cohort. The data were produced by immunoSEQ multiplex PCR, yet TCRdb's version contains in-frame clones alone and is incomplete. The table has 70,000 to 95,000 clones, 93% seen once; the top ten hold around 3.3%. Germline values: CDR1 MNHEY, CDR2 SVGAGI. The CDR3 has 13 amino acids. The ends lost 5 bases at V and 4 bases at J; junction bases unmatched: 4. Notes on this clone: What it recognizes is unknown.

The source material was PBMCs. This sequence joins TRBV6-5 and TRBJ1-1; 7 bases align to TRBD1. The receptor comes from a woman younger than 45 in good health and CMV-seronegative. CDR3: CASSQRDSTEAFF. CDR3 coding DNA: TGTGCCAGCAGTCAGAGGGACAGCACTGAAGCTTTCTTT.